The rows below give T cell receptor beta chains drawn from one sample of a study of Graves' ophthalmopathy and Graves' hyperthyroidism. Each CDR3 protein gets one entry after TCRdb re-called the multiplex PCR reads with MiXCR. Here the sample spans about 340,000 distinct CDR3 sequences, 15% to 20% being singletons. Input material: peripheral blood. All receptors derive from an adult man with Graves' ophthalmopathy. The conserved cysteine and the conserved F or W are not part of the CDR3 here.

V: TRBV6-2/TRBV6-3
J: TRBJ2-4
CDR3: ASRKGGGIQY

V: TRBV11-2
J: TRBJ2-5
CDR3: ASSLGNRGEGTQY

V: TRBV30
J: TRBJ2-3
CDR3: AWTRLAGGAHTQY

V: TRBV29-1
J: TRBJ2-7
CDR3: SVSGTGEIEQY

V: TRBV29-1
J: TRBJ2-5
CDR3: SVSKTQRVETQY

V: TRBV19
J: TRBJ1-1
CDR3: ASSIQLNTEAF

V: TRBV10-3
J: TRBJ1-5
CDR3: AITRDSNQPQH

V: TRBV2
J: TRBJ1-3
CDR3: ASNPSGSGNTIY

V: TRBV29-1
J: TRBJ2-5
CDR3: SVRQGDMKTQY

V: TRBV30
J: TRBJ1-1
CDR3: AWRVRRGRDTEAF

V: TRBV2
J: TRBJ1-1
CDR3: ASSDPQGRGSMNTEAF

V: TRBV5-1
J: TRBJ2-7
CDR3: ASSPGTGNEQY

V: TRBV6-1
J: TRBJ1-5
CDR3: ASRSTGNQPQH

V: TRBV20-1
J: TRBJ2-7
CDR3: SALGGTRYEQY

V: TRBV4-1
J: TRBJ1-1
CDR3: ASSQEGTPTLNTEAF

V: TRBV20-1
J: TRBJ1-5
CDR3: SASLTRKDQPQH

V: TRBV30
J: TRBJ1-5
CDR3: AWGHGVSNQPQH

V: TRBV15
J: TRBJ2-4
CDR3: ATSRDKGMVIQY

V: TRBV2
J: TRBJ1-2
CDR3: ASSVAQGSGNYGYT

V: TRBV7-8
J: TRBJ2-2
CDR3: ASSLGSGNTGELS

V: TRBV6-5
J: TRBJ2-2
CDR3: ASSPGLAGRTGELF

V: TRBV20-1
J: TRBJ2-5
CDR3: SAPIGGAGETQY

V: TRBV3-1
J: TRBJ1-1
CDR3: ASSKADDGNTEAF

V: TRBV10-2
J: TRBJ2-7
CDR3: ASSEITGTYEQY

V: TRBV20-1
J: TRBJ1-1
CDR3: SAVRRGMNTEAF

V: TRBV15
J: TRBJ2-5
CDR3: ATSRTNQETQY

V: TRBV2
J: TRBJ2-5
CDR3: ASSVVGGGETQY

V: TRBV2
J: TRBJ2-6
CDR3: ASSEGAGSGANVLT

V: TRBV6-2/TRBV6-3
J: TRBJ2-5
CDR3: ASSYAKETQY

V: TRBV9
J: TRBJ1-5
CDR3: ASSVAPHQPQH

V: TRBV11-3
J: TRBJ2-7
CDR3: ASSQQGAEAYEQY

V: TRBV12-3/TRBV12-4
J: TRBJ1-2
CDR3: ASSRTEGHYGYT

V: TRBV5-1
J: TRBJ2-5
CDR3: ASSPSRDRGRETQY